This T cell receptor (beta chain) derives from a study of PD-1 blockade in classical Hodgkin lymphoma. Background on the study: Nivolumab was administered to patients intravenously at 3 mg/kg every 2 weeks.

This clone was observed a few times. The antigen remains undetermined. Findings and limits, study-wide: Diversity similar to that of newly diagnosed patients was seen at baseline in complete responders. By cycle point C4D1, TCR diversity had risen significantly in CD4+ cells (but not CD8+ cells).

The time point denotes: cycle 4 day 1 (C4D1), after less than seven weeks of nivolumab. Every single patient, without exception, relapsed after autologous stem cell transplantation, and brentuximab vedotin exposure varied. Responses achieved at best were complete response, partial response or progressive disease. CDR1 and CDR2 from the germline V gene are KGHSH and LQKENI. V was cut by 3 bases and J by 3 bases, with 11 bases left in between. The CDR3 contains 14 residues. TCRdb keeps only in-frame clones here, not all; method: immunoSEQ multiplex PCR. The data show around 93,000 clones, about 77% seen once.

The origin of this receptor is a human donor with classical Hodgkin lymphoma. The V gene is TRBV18, the J gene TRBJ1-1; maybe TRBD1 (5 bases). Sequenced here: peripheral blood mononuclear cells (PBMCs), sampled before the fourth cycle of nivolumab. The DNA of the CDR3 is TGTGCCAGCTCACCGGGACGTCGGGACACTGAAGCTTTCTTT. Translated: CASSPGRRDTEAFF.